This section outlines one T cell receptor (beta chain) sequence together with its context. What it recognizes is unknown. The data stem from a study of cytomegalovirus exposure and HLA in healthy donors. Study summary: The roughly 110 validation repertoires were produced on the same platform as the roughly 690 repertoires of the first cohort. This was reported in a later analysis.

Study-level results: Both high specificity and high sensitivity reportedly marked the classifier's diagnosis of cytomegalovirus status.

Libraries were prepared by immunoSEQ multiplex PCR; TCRdb keeps only in-frame clonotypes and omits some of them. The sample records some 48,000 clones, 80% to 90% being singletons. The donors were part of the validation cohort of 120 subjects. That cohort was separate from the first cohort, which comprised some 670 subjects. J lost 0 bases, V lost 5 bases, and 8 bases had no gene match. The CDR3 extends over 17 amino acids. The germline CDR1 and CDR2 sequences are MNHEY and SMNVEV (reference sequence). The sample taken for sequencing was PBMCs. The chain is built from TRBV27 and TRBJ2-4; 9 bases align to TRBD1. The source of this sequence is a woman in her 30s in good health and CMV-seronegative. CDR3 sequence (DNA): TGTGCCAGCAGTACCTCGACAGGGGGGGTAGCCAAAAACATTCAGTACTTC. It translates to CASSTSTGGVAKNIQYF.